This T cell receptor (beta chain) derives from a study of sequential checkpoint blockade in melanoma. CDR1 and CDR2 from the germline V gene are LNHDA and SQIVND (reference sequence). With V trimmed by 11 bases and J by 7 bases, 13 bases remained unmatched. The CDR3 extends over 13 amino acids. Libraries were prepared by immunoSEQ multiplex PCR; TCRdb keeps only in-frame clonotypes and omits some of them. The table has about 19,000 clones, 80% to 90% seen once; the top ten hold approximately 34%. This sample's treatment: randomized to nivolumab then ipilimumab (arm A) or the reverse (arm B). Live CD3+CD8+ CD19− CD56− cells were sorted from PBMCs.

The TCR sequence derives from a human donor with melanoma. The J gene is TRBJ2-7, the V gene TRBV19, with 8 bases aligning to TRBD1. Sequenced material: CD8+ T cells sorted from blood (inferred from file names), taken from a patient given nivolumab and ipilimumab in sequence. This chain's CDR3 is CAASSRGQSEQYF. The CDR3 DNA reads as TGTGCCGCCTCGTCCAGGGGGCAGAGTGAGCAGTACTTC.